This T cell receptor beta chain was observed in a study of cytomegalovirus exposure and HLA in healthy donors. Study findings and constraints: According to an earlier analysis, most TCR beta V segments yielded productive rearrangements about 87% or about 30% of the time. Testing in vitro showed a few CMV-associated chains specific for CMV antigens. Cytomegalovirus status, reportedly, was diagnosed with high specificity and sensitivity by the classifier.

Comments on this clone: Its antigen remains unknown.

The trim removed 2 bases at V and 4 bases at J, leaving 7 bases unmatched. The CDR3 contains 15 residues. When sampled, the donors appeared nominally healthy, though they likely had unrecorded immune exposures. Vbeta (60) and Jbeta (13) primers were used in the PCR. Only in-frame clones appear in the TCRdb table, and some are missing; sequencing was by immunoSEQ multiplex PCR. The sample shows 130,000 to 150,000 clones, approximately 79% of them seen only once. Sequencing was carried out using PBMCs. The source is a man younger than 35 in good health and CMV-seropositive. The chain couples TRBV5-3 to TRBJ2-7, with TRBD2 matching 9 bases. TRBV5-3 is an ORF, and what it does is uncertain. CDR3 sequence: CARSFLEREDYEQYF. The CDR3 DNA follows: TGTGCCAGAAGCTTCTTAGAGCGGGAGGATTACGAGCAGTACTTC.